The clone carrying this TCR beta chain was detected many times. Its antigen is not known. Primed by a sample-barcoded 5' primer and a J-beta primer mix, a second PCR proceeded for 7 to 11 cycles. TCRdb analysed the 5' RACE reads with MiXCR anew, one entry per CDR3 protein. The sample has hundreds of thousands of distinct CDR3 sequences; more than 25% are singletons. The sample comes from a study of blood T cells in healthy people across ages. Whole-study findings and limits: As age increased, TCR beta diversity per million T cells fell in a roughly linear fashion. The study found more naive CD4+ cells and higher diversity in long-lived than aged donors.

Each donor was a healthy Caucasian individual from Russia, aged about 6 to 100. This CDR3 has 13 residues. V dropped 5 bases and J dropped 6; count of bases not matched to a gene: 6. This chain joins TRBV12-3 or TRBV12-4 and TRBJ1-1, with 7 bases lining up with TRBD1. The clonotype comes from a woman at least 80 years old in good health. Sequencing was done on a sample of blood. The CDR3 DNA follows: TGTGCCAGCAGTCTCCAGGGGGTGGCTGAAGCTTTCTTT. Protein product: CASSLQGVAEAFF.